The rows below give T cell receptor beta chains drawn from one sample of a study of blood T cells in healthy people across ages. TCRdb called the 5' RACE reads again in MiXCR, with one record for every CDR3 protein. This table holds just under 900,000 distinct CDR3 sequences, roughly 26% found once. The sequenced sample consisted of blood. All receptors derive from a woman older than 75 in good health. Both conserved end residues are part of each CDR3. The D gene is left open where the match is weak. Some rows mark clone size as missing; the rest say once, few, many or name a class of expanded clone.

v_call: TRBV7-2; clone_size: many; d_call: NA; j_call: TRBJ2-5; cdr3_nt: TGTGCCAGCAGCGCCCTTGGGGGGCAAGAGACCCAGTACTTC; cdr3_aa: CASSALGGQETQYF
v_call: TRBV4-2; clone_size: few; d_call: TRBD2; j_call: TRBJ2-3; cdr3_nt: TGTGCCAGCAGCCAAGGAGGTCCCGGGGGGGGCACAGATACGCAGTATTTT; cdr3_aa: CASSQGGPGGGTDTQYF
v_call: TRBV28; clone_size: many; d_call: TRBD1; j_call: TRBJ2-7; cdr3_nt: TGTGCCAGCAGGCAGGGGACAGGGGGGACGAACGAGCAGTACTTC; cdr3_aa: CASRQGTGGTNEQYF
v_call: TRBV3-1; clone_size: many; d_call: NA; j_call: TRBJ2-1; cdr3_nt: TGTGCCAGCAGCCAAGCGGGGGACAAGCAGTTCTTC; cdr3_aa: CASSQAGDKQFF
v_call: TRBV7-8; clone_size: NA; d_call: NA; j_call: TRBJ1-1; cdr3_nt: TGTGCCAGCAGCTTAGTCACGGCAGGGAACACTGAAGCTTTCTTT; cdr3_aa: CASSLVTAGNTEAFF
v_call: TRBV6-5; clone_size: many; d_call: NA; j_call: TRBJ2-7; cdr3_nt: TGTGCCAGCAGTTACGGGGGAACCTACGAGCAGTACTTC; cdr3_aa: CASSYGGTYEQYF
v_call: TRBV20-1; clone_size: NA; d_call: NA; j_call: TRBJ2-1; cdr3_nt: TGCAGTGCCACCGTGGGACTCCAGAGGGGTGAGCAGTTCTTC; cdr3_aa: CSATVGLQRGEQFF
v_call: TRBV4-2; clone_size: NA; d_call: NA; j_call: TRBJ2-5; cdr3_nt: TGTGCCAGCAGTGAGGGCGTGGGGCAGTACTTC; cdr3_aa: CASSEGVGQYF
v_call: TRBV12-3/TRBV12-4; clone_size: NA; d_call: TRBD2; j_call: TRBJ2-3; cdr3_nt: TGTGCCAGCAGCTCATTATGGAAAATTAGCGGGGTCACAGATACGCAGTATTTT; cdr3_aa: CASSSLWKISGVTDTQYF
v_call: TRBV2; clone_size: many; d_call: NA; j_call: TRBJ2-1; cdr3_nt: TGTGCCAGCACCGACCAGGGTTCCGCCTACAATGAGCAGTTCTTC; cdr3_aa: CASTDQGSAYNEQFF
v_call: TRBV19; clone_size: NA; d_call: TRBD1; j_call: TRBJ1-5; cdr3_nt: TGTGCCAGTAGTAAGGACAGGGGTGGCAATCAGCCCCAGCATTTT; cdr3_aa: CASSKDRGGNQPQHF
v_call: TRBV25-1; clone_size: many; d_call: NA; j_call: TRBJ1-2; cdr3_nt: TGTGCCAGCAGGACAGCCGGGGGCTATGGCTACACCTTC; cdr3_aa: CASRTAGGYGYTF
v_call: TRBV14; clone_size: NA; d_call: NA; j_call: TRBJ1-4; cdr3_nt: TGTGCCAGCAGCCAAGTAAGGGGTCCTAATGAAAAACTGTTTTTT; cdr3_aa: CASSQVRGPNEKLFF
v_call: TRBV20-1; clone_size: many; d_call: NA; j_call: TRBJ2-1; cdr3_nt: TGCAGTGCTTCCGGAGGACGTAGCTCCTACAATGAGCAGTTCTTC; cdr3_aa: CSASGGRSSYNEQFF
v_call: TRBV3-1; clone_size: many; d_call: NA; j_call: TRBJ2-1; cdr3_nt: TGTGCCAGCAGCCAGGGTCCTCAGTGGGGCAACAATGAGCAGTTCTTC; cdr3_aa: CASSQGPQWGNNEQFF
v_call: TRBV18; clone_size: many; d_call: NA; j_call: TRBJ1-6; cdr3_nt: TGTGCCAGCTCACCAAGTCAGTTTAATTCACCCCTCCACTTT; cdr3_aa: CASSPSQFNSPLHF
v_call: TRBV10-3; clone_size: NA; d_call: NA; j_call: TRBJ2-7; cdr3_nt: TGTGCCATCAGTGAGCCGAGTCTCTACGAGCAGTACTTC; cdr3_aa: CAISEPSLYEQYF
v_call: TRBV6-5; clone_size: many; d_call: TRBD2; j_call: TRBJ2-3; cdr3_nt: TGTGCCAGCAGTTTTGACCGGGGGGATGATACGCAGTATTTT; cdr3_aa: CASSFDRGDDTQYF
v_call: TRBV6-5; clone_size: few; d_call: TRBD1; j_call: TRBJ2-7; cdr3_nt: TGTGCCAGCAGAAAGACAGGGGGTCACTACGAGCAGTACTTC; cdr3_aa: CASRKTGGHYEQYF
v_call: TRBV10-3; clone_size: NA; d_call: NA; j_call: TRBJ1-1; cdr3_nt: TGTGCCATCAGTGCAAATCCAGGACAGAGGACTGAAGCTTTCTTT; cdr3_aa: CAISANPGQRTEAFF
v_call: TRBV6-2/TRBV6-3; clone_size: NA; d_call: NA; j_call: TRBJ1-5; cdr3_nt: TGTGCCAACAGACCGACTGGGGCGGGCAATCAGCCCCAGCATTTT; cdr3_aa: CANRPTGAGNQPQHF
v_call: TRBV7-9; clone_size: NA; d_call: NA; j_call: TRBJ1-4; cdr3_nt: TGTGCCAGCAGCTGGGGGATAACTAATGAAAAACTGTTTTTT; cdr3_aa: CASSWGITNEKLFF
v_call: TRBV7-2; clone_size: few; d_call: NA; j_call: TRBJ2-1; cdr3_nt: TGTGCCAGCAGCTTAGTTGGGGGCCCCAATGAGCAGTTCTTC; cdr3_aa: CASSLVGGPNEQFF
v_call: TRBV6-2/TRBV6-3; clone_size: many; d_call: TRBD1; j_call: TRBJ2-1; cdr3_nt: TGTGCCAGCAGTCTCCGGACAGGTCGCCTGATAGGGGAGCAGTTCTTC; cdr3_aa: CASSLRTGRLIGEQFF
v_call: TRBV5-1; clone_size: many; d_call: TRBD2; j_call: TRBJ2-3; cdr3_nt: TGCGCCAGCAGCACTGGGACTAGCGGCCCGAGGGGAGATACGCAGTATTTT; cdr3_aa: CASSTGTSGPRGDTQYF